Presented here are 10 T cell receptor beta chains from one specimen sequenced in a study of blood T cell repertoires in COVID-19. Profiling relied on immunoSEQ multiplex PCR, and the TCRdb table lists in-frame clones only, not all of them. The repertoire consists of about 280,000 clones, with 80% to 90% occurring once and the leading ten covering more than 9.5%. The sequenced material came from peripheral blood. The receptor source for this set is a woman aged 65 to 85 with acute or convalescent COVID-19.

The chain recombines TRBV11-3 with TRBJ2-2; 7 bases agree with TRBD1. The CDR3 has 14 amino acids. Germline-derived CDR1 and CDR2 are SGHNT and YENEEA. Germline trimming cut 4 bases from V and 4 bases from J; bases unmatched to any gene: 3. The CDR3 loop reads CASSSDRSTGELFF. CDR3 DNA sequence: TGTGCCAGCAGCTCGGACAGGTCCACCGGGGAGCTGTTTTTT.

The rearrangement uses TRBV3-1 (or the pseudogene TRBV3-2) and TRBJ1-2; no clear D. Germline CDR1 LGHDT, CDR2 YNNKEL (reference sequence). This CDR3 has 13 amino acids. Trimming stripped 0 bases from V and 4 bases from J, with 6 bases between. CDR3 sequence (DNA): TGTGCCAGCAGCCAAGATCACAGCTATGGCTACACCTTC. Translating gives CASSQDHSYGYTF.

V gene TRBV11-1 combines with J gene TRBJ2-7; 9 bases map to TRBD2. Germline V gene sequence: CDR1 SGHAT, CDR2 FQDESV (reference sequence). There are 15 residues in the CDR3. V gave up 4 bases and J gave up 4 bases; unmatched junction bases: 8. Written as DNA, the CDR3 is TGTGCCAGCAGCTGGTCTAGCGGGGCACATTACGAGCAGTACTTC. Its protein is CASSWSSGAHYEQYF.

The chain couples TRBV12-5 to TRBJ1-3; D perhaps matches TRBD1 (6 bases). The CDR3 loop spans 15 amino acids. The V gene's germline CDR1 is LGHNT and CDR2 FRNRAP. V shed 3 bases and J shed 3 bases, with 12 bases lying between them. This CDR3 reads CASGFPRGRGNTIYF. CDR3 sequence (DNA): TGTGCTAGTGGTTTCCCCAGGGGTCGTGGAAACACCATATATTTT.

This chain connects TRBV30 to TRBJ1-1; 10 bases line up with TRBD1. V lost 5 bases, J lost 3 bases, and 3 bases stayed unmatched. The V gene's germline CDR1 is GTSNPN and CDR2 SVGIG (reference sequence). This CDR3 region has 13 residues. The CDR3 spells CAWGGTGDTEAFF. In DNA form, the CDR3 reads TGTGCCTGGGGCGGGACAGGGGACACTGAAGCTTTCTTT.

The CDR3 here is CASRGDRGSNEKLFF. For the CDR3, the DNA is TGTGCCAGCAGGGGGGACAGGGGATCGAATGAAAAACTGTTTTTT. The chain has TRBV2 and TRBJ1-4; 10 bases are shared with TRBD1. With 6 bases clipped from V and 5 bases from J, the junction kept 6 bases outside the gene matches. Germline assignment: CDR1 SNHLY and CDR2 FYNNEI. The CDR3 is 15 amino acids.

This chain links TRBV13 with TRBJ2-3, with D possibly being TRBD2 (5 bases). This CDR3 is 15 amino acids long. With 3 bases removed from V and 1 base from J, the gap between germline ends came to 11 bases. The V gene's germline CDR1 is PRHDT and CDR2 FYEKMQ (reference sequence). CDR3 in amino acids: CASSFPDGGTDTQYF. CDR3 sequence (DNA): TGTGCCAGCAGCTTCCCTGACGGGGGCACAGATACGCAGTATTTT.

Here the CDR3 reads CASSPTETGVEKLFF. The CDR3 nucleotides are TGTGCCAGCAGCCCCACGGAAACAGGGGTGGAAAAACTGTTTTTT. The chain has TRBV2 and TRBJ1-4; 7 nucleotides match TRBD1. The V and J ends lost 6 bases and 8 bases, in that order; junction bases with no gene match: 12. The CDR3 covers 15 residues. Germline V gene lookup returns CDR1 SNHLY and CDR2 FYNNEI.

V and J are TRBV6-6 and TRBJ1-2; 7 bases map to TRBD1. The CDR3 spans 11 residues. V trimming: 5 bases; J trimming: 9 bases; junction bases outside the gene matches: 3. From germline, CDR1 is MNHNY and CDR2 SVGAGI (reference sequence). For the CDR3, the DNA is TGTGCCAGCAGTCCGGACAGGCGCTACACCTTC. This translates into CASSPDRRYTF.

The rearrangement joins TRBV6-2 or TRBV6-3 to TRBJ2-3, with 14 nucleotides matching TRBD2. CDR3 length equals 20 residues. In germline, CDR1 is MNHEY, CDR2 SVGEGT. The V gene end was trimmed by 0 bases and the J gene end by 2 bases; junction bases not matched to a gene: 10. CDR3 coding DNA: TGTGCCAGCAGTTACTCTAGGGGACTAGCGGGGGCAGACTTCACAGATACGCAGTATTTT. Encoded protein: CASSYSRGLAGADFTDTQYF.